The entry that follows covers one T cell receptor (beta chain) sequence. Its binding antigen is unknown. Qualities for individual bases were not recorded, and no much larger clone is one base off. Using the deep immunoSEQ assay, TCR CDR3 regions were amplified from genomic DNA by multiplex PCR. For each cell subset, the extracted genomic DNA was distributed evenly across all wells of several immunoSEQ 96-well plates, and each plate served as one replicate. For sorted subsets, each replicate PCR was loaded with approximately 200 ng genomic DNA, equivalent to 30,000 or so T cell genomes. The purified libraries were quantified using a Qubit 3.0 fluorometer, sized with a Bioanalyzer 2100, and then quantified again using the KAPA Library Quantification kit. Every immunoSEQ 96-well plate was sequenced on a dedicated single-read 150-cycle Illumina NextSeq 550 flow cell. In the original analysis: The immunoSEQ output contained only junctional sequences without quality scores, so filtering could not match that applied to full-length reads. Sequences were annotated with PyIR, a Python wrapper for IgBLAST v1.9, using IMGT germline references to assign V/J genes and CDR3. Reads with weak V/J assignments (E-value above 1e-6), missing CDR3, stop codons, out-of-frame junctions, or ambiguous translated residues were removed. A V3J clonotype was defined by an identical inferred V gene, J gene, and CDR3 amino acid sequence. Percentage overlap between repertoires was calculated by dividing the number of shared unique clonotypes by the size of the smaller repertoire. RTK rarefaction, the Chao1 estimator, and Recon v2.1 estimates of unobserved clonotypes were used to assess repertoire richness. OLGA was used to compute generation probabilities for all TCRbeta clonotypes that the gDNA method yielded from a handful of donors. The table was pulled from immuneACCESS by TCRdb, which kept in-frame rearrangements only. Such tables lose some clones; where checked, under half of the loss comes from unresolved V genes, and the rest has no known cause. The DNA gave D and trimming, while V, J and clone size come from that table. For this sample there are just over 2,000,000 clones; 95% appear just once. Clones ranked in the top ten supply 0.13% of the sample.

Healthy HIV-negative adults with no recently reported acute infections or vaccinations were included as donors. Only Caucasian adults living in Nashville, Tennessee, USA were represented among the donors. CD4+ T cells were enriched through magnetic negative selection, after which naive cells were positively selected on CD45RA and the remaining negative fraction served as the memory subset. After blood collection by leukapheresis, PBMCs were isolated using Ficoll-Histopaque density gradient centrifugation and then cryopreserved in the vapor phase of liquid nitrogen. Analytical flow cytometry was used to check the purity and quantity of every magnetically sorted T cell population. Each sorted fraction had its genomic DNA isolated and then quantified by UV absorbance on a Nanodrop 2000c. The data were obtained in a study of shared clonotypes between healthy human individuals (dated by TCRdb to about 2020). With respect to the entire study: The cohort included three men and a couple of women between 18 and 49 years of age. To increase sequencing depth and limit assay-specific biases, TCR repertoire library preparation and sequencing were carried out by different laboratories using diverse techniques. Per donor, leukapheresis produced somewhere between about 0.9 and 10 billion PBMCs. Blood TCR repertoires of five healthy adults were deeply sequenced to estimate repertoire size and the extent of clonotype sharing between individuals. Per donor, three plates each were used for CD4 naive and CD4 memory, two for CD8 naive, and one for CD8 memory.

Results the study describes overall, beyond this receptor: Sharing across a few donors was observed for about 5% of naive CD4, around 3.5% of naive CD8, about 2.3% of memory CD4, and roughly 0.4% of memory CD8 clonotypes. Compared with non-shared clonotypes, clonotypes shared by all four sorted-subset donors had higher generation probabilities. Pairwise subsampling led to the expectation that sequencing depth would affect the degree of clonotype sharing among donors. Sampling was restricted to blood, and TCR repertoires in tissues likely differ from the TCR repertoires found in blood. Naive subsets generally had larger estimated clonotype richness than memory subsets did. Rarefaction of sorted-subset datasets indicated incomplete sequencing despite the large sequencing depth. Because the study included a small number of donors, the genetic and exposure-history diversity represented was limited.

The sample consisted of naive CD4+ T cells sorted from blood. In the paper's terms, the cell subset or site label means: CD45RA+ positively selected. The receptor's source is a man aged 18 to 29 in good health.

The nucleotide sequence is TGCAGCGGTCGCTATGGGTTGTACGAGCAGTACTTC. Its protein reads: CSGRYGLYEQYF. The chain links TRBV29-1 with TRBJ2-7; no D gene can be assigned with confidence. CDR1 SQVTM and CDR2 ANQGSEA were looked up in the germline V gene. Taken from cysteine to phenylalanine, the CDR3 has 12 residues. Of all the DNA, just the CDR3 is kept, 36 bases in frame from base 1. The V end loses 7 bases and the J end loses 4 bases, and a stretch of 14 bases separates them.